This TCR beta chain stems from a study of cytomegalovirus exposure and HLA in healthy donors (dated by TCRdb to between 2016 and 2019). In the study overall: According to an earlier analysis of a few hundred of the donors, some 180 million T cells yielded 95 million to 140 million unique TCR beta sequences and about 300 Gb of sequence data. Four or five DR-DQ haplotypes were handled as single units for association and clustering, since linkage in the cohort was strong. A later analysis re-analyzed previously published TCR beta repertoires from 666 donors and added high-resolution HLA genotyping to study TCR occurrence patterns. Donor age, sex, ethnicity and CMV serostatus were compiled together with the repertoire data. An earlier analysis of more than 450 of the donors used high-throughput TCR beta sequencing to judge whether each TCR beta V gene segment behaved as functional or pseudogenic. Using immunosequencing, the study profiled T cell repertoires from about 650 subjects and related those repertoires to cytomegalovirus serostatus. The study aimed to test whether cataloging public T cell receptors could reveal signatures of past pathogen exposure. A separate validation cohort of 100 to 150 different subjects was used in addition to the approximately 700-subject first cohort. Class I and class II HLA loci were covered by the typing at four-digit resolution. Among roughly 370 genotyped donors of the cohort, an average of roughly 240,000 unique TCR beta nucleotide sequences were sequenced per donor, around 18% of them non-productive. The later analysis used no new phenotypic data to find candidate immune exposures, relying instead on TCR beta sequences and their occurrence across donors. A later genetic analysis used genome-wide SNP genotypes for about 65% of the 666 donors, treating that subset as a discovery cohort. Every repertoire in the discovery cohort had been generated on one and the same sequencing platform. High-throughput TCR immunosequencing, statistical association of individual TCRs with disease status, and machine learning were combined to predict cytomegalovirus infection status. The genetic ancestry cluster associated with self-reported Caucasian donors included 81% of the roughly 380 genotyped donors. An early release covering roughly 640 HLA-typed donors comprised about 300 gigabases of sequencing data and tens of millions of unique TCR sequences. Typing coverage varied by locus: roughly 629-640 donors for A, B, C, DRB1 and DQB1; about 520 for DQA1; more than 600 for DPA1; approximately 450 for DPB1.

Libraries were built with the immunoSEQ multiplex PCR assay. For the multiplex PCR, a mixture combining 60 forward primers for TCR Vbeta segments and 13 reverse primers for TCR Jbeta segments was used. Amplification of the CDR3 region of rearranged TCR beta genes was performed with a multiplex PCR assay on genomic DNA. The amplified TCR beta libraries were sequenced on the Illumina HiSeq System as 87-base-pair reads. The source study handled its data this way. A later analysis counted about 80 million unique TCR beta chains across the 550 to 800 repertoires, and some 11 million of these chains were shared by at least two donors. A nearest-neighbor algorithm error-corrected the raw reads and collapsed the reads into unique sequences, merging closely related sequences to remove PCR and sequencing errors. CDR3 sequences were aligned to IMGT reference sequences to assign V, D and J gene segments. For a sequence to be retained, a match of at least six nucleotides to both a V gene segment and a J gene segment was required. A rearrangement was called productive if the CDR3 had no stop codons and remained in frame with V and J, and every other rearrangement was called non-productive. CDR3 was defined according to IMGT convention as the region running from the second conserved V-encoded cysteine to the conserved J-encoded phenylalanine. In an earlier analysis of around 600 of the donors, sequences lacking an unambiguous match to a single V gene segment were excluded. In an earlier analysis of 450 to 700 of the donors, V segments were called functional above 56.7% productive rearrangements and were called segregating when the between-donor standard deviation exceeded 5%. A statistical classification framework was built for diagnosing cytomegalovirus status from the catalog of TCR beta chain sequences. V and J gene assignment, in a later analysis, came from comparing TCR nucleotide sequences with IMGT/GENE-DB human TR gene sequences. Using the TCRdist pipeline, a later analysis assigned CDR3 sequences along with most-parsimonious VDJ recombination scenarios. In a later analysis, each TCR beta chain was defined by its CDR3 amino acid sequence together with its V-gene family, and reads lacking a unique V-gene family were excluded. To address suspected cross-contamination and a sequencing artifact, a later analysis removed 592 highly shared, low-generation-probability nucleotide sequences. A later analysis calculated a clonal expansion index for each public chain from normalized within-repertoire ranks of inferred template counts. Generation probabilities in a later analysis came from a VDJ recombination model fitted to out-of-frame rearrangements, and those results were checked against IGoR. A later analysis scored TCR-TCR, TCR-HLA and TCR-CMV co-occurrence with hypergeometric tests, applying a repertoire-size bias correction to TCR pairs. A later analysis estimated false discovery rates by permuting HLA or CMV assignments 20 times. In a later analysis, co-occurring TCRs were grouped with DBSCAN, and TCRdist sequence similarity was added when clustering was performed within HLA-allele-positive subsets. For co-occurrence clustering, repertoires with fewer than 30,000 or more than 120,000 public chains were excluded, along with roughly 5 repertoires with anomalous nucleotide sharing. Held by TCRdb, this immuneACCESS table contains in-frame sequences only and omits some clones. Under half of the omission traces to an unresolved V gene where checked; the cause of the rest is unknown. V and J calls and clone size are as listed in that table; D and trimming were resolved from the DNA. This sample lists under 150,000 clones; about 73% were detected once. The top ten hold 2.5% to 3.5% of the sample.

Trimmed from V: 3 bases; trimmed from J: 0 bases; junction bases lacking a gene match: 5. From cysteine to phenylalanine, the CDR3 is 15 amino acids long. Only CDR3 DNA remains: 45 bases, in frame from the first base. The germline V gene sets CDR1 to SGHDN and CDR2 to FVKESK. With regard to this clone: This clone's antigen is unknown. No much larger clone is present one base from it, and per-base qualities are unavailable.

The cohort consisted of 650 to 700 healthy bone marrow donors. Cohort members were all nominally healthy when sampled, although unrecorded immune exposures were likely present. The donor was CMV seropositive and was included in the group of 250 to 300 seropositive cohort members. A peripheral blood sample was provided by each donor, and peripheral blood mononuclear cells were used for TCR beta sequencing. Genomic DNA was extracted from the blood cell samples with the Qiagen DNeasy Blood Extraction Kit. Summary of the overall study and its limitations: Linkage disequilibrium might explain the correlated functional status among segregating V segments, but an unknown experimental factor could not be ruled out. A further reported finding was that TCR beta sequences accurately predicted the HLA-A and HLA-B alleles for most subjects in the first cohort. Broadly in line with IMGT annotations, most TCR beta V segments showed up in productive rearrangements about 90% or about 30% of the time in an earlier analysis of approximately 640 of the donors. In both the original and validation cohorts, the classifier was reported to diagnose cytomegalovirus status with high specificity and sensitivity. In a later genetic analysis, a missense DCLRE1C variant was associated with V-gene and J-gene trimming of TCR beta chains, and the association was replicated in an independent cohort. Several of the top co-occurrence clusters appeared to be linked to parvovirus B19, influenza, CMV and Epstein-Barr virus, according to a later analysis. In vitro tests confirmed that three of the cytomegalovirus-associated TCR beta chains recognize cytomegalovirus antigens. Most TCR sequences were seen in very few donors, while some public TCRs were found in many individuals. This cohort had only TCR beta chains sequenced, and the lack of alpha or paired-chain data limited which features could be detected. Presence/absence analyses assumed roughly uniform sequencing depth across donors, an assumption that may not hold. At a false discovery rate of 0.05, a later analysis linked 16,000 or so TCR beta sequences to specific HLA alleles. Because some donors lacked HLA typing at each locus, the association tests relied only on the typed subset. In a later analysis, most CMV-associated TCR beta chains were found to appear HLA-restricted, with HLA associations seemingly driven largely by CMV exposure. In a later genetic analysis, fewer N-insertions in productive TCRs were reported among donors in an Asian-associated ancestry cluster than the 666-donor mean. Because counts were too low, seventeen rarely observed V segments, including chromosome 9 orphons, were excluded from the earlier analysis of roughly 580 of the donors. Because the 87-base-pair reads could not distinguish some IMGT-functional V segments, including TRBV6-2 and TRBV6-3, those segments were excluded. When HLA alleles, especially DR and DQ, strongly co-occurred, attributing TCR associations to individual alleles was difficult. A cluster of highly shared sequence variants was judged likely to be a technical artifact of the sequencing pipeline. In a later analysis, TCR association rates were found to vary across HLA loci, with the most associated TCRs seen for DRB1 alleles and the fewest for HLA-C alleles. A total of about 180 TCR beta chains were listed by the study as associated with cytomegalovirus. CMV serostatus was the only immune exposure information available for the cohort. In a later analysis, HLA-associated TCR beta chains showed more clonal expansion and lower generation probabilities than non-associated chains that were equally common. The authors suggested that the approach could potentially be extended to other disease states and immunological phenotypes.

The receptor's source is a man in his forties or fifties in good health and CMV-seropositive. The V and J genes are TRBV14 and TRBJ2-7; the central 7 bases match TRBD2. The specimen sequenced was PBMCs. The nucleotide sequence reads TGTGCCAGCAGCCAGTTGGCTAGCGGCTCCTACGAGCAGTACTTC. This sequence encodes CASSQLASGSYEQYF.